Described below is a single T cell receptor beta chain sequence and its context. The antigen remains undetermined. The primer mix had 60 Vbeta and 13 Jbeta primers. Sequencing was performed with immunoSEQ multiplex PCR; in TCRdb, only in-frame clones are kept and a portion is missing. The sample lists around 190,000 clones, around 79% occurring once. All donors participated as healthy donors of bone marrow. The CDR3 totals 16 residues. After removal of 2 bases from V and 4 bases from J, the junction contained 6 bases not matched to a gene. Germline values: CDR1 KGHSH, CDR2 LQKENI. These data originate in a study of cytomegalovirus exposure and HLA in healthy donors. Whole-study findings and limits: Published work reported that the classifier diagnosed cytomegalovirus status with high specificity and sensitivity. Immune exposure data for these donors was limited to CMV serostatus. The later analysis indicated that the majority of CMV-associated TCR beta chains appeared HLA-restricted.

Sequencing was done on a sample of PBMCs. The chain has TRBV18 and TRBJ2-3, with TRBD2 matching 10 bases. The receptor was isolated from a woman in her forties or fifties in good health and CMV-seronegative. The CDR3 DNA reads TGTGCCAGCTCACCAAACAGCGGGGGGGCCTCAGATACGCAGTATTTT. Protein: CASSPNSGGASDTQYF.